This entry features one T cell receptor (beta chain) sequence. Its antigen is still unknown. Sequenced by immunoSEQ multiplex PCR; TCRdb stores in-frame clones only, minus some. Among hundreds of thousands of clones listed, around 97% were seen once. The source of the sample is a study of shared clonotypes between healthy human individuals. Study-wide points: Generally, naive subsets (rather than memory subsets) showed larger estimated richness. Few donors limited the genetic and exposure-history diversity represented. A handful of donors had 4% to 6.5% of their naive CD4 clonotypes in common.

In the CD4+ fraction, cells were divided into CD45RA+ naive and CD45RA-negative memory subsets. Germline V gene sequence: CDR1 MGHRA, CDR2 YSYEKL. This CDR3 contains 15 residues. V gave up 3 bases and J gave up 11 bases, with 22 bases separating them. This chain links TRBV4-1 with TRBJ2-5, with D tentatively TRBD2 (5 bases). The source of this sequence is a woman in her 30s in good health. The sample taken for sequencing was naive CD4+ T cells sorted from blood. As for subset: CD45RA+ positively selected. CDR3 sequence (DNA): TGCGCCAGCAGCCAGGGCCGGGGTCTGCCTGGGGAGCAGTACTTC. It specifies CASSQGRGLPGEQYF.